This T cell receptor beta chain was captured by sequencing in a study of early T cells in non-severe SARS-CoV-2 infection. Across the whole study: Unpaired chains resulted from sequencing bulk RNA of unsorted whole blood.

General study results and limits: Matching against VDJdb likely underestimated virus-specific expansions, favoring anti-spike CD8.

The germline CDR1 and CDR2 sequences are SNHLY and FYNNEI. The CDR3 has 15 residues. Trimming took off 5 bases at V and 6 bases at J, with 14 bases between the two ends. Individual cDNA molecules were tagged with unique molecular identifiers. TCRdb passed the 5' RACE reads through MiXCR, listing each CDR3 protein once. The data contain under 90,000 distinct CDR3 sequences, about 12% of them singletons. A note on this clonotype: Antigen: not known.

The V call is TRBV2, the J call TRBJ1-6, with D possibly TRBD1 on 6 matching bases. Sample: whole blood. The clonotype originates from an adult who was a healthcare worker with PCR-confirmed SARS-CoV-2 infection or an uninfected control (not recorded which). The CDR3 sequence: CASSTRQAPNSPLHF. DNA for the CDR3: TGTGCCAGCAGTACCCGACAGGCTCCTAATTCACCCCTCCACTTT.